This TCR beta chain was identified during a study of radiotherapy plus CTLA-4 blockade in lung cancer. About the research overall: Objective response rate was around 19%; disease control rate, 25% to 35%.

General study points: Researchers report tumor-derived TCR clones expanding in blood after radiotherapy plus ipilimumab. Early shifts in blood T cell clones, with interferon-beta, reportedly predicted response best.

Comment on this clone: Its target is not known.

Sequenced by immunoSEQ multiplex PCR; TCRdb stores in-frame clones only, minus some. This table has around 90,000 clones, roughly 80% appearing once. V was trimmed by 3 bases and J by 1 base, leaving 10 bases between them. Germline V gene data show CDR1 as MDHEN and CDR2 as SYDVKM. The CDR3 consists of 15 residues. The source material was peripheral blood, sampled from a patient treated with radiotherapy plus ipilimumab. This sequence originates from a human donor with non-small cell lung cancer who had stable disease on radiotherapy plus ipilimumab. This sequence joins TRBV28 and TRBJ1-5; D possibly corresponds to TRBD1 (5 bases). The CDR3 loop reads CASSFRGMSNQPQHF. The DNA of the CDR3 is TGTGCCAGCAGTTTTCGGGGGATGAGCAATCAGCCCCAGCATTTT.